This T cell receptor (beta chain) derives from a study of monozygotic twins with inflammatory bowel disease (dated 2019 in TCRdb). About the study as a whole: In total, around 28 monozygotic twin pairs made up the full study: 19 Danish pairs, all IBD-discordant, plus nine German pairs, of which four were IBD-concordant and five were IBD-discordant. Disease-associated traits were sought mainly through comparisons between IBD patients and their genetically identical healthy co-twins within discordant pairs. Each individual had, on average, about 151 000 unique TCRalpha sequences and 181 000 unique TCRbeta sequences available for analysis. Points the paper makes about the study in general: Fewer clonotypes were shared with other individuals by IBD patients than by healthy twins, most markedly in patients showing signs of disease activity. A decrease in TCRbeta repertoire diversity, as measured by inverse Simpson index, was observed in IBD patients compared with their healthy co-twins. Distinction between different T cell subtypes could not be achieved in the analysis. No difference in repertoire similarity was observed between concordant and discordant twins, possibly owing to limited statistical power. The results gave no support for a single strong signal or clonotype linked to IBD. Because patients were on differing immunosuppressive treatments, the repertoires may have picked up extra background noise and inter-individual variability.

The method behind the library was 5' RACE. Preparation of each TCR library used roughly 3.5 ug of total RNA. cDNA was synthesized with SMARTScribe reverse transcriptase in eight separate reactions per sample. During cDNA synthesis, template switching was used to introduce unique molecular identifiers that contained a 6-nucleotide sample barcode. TCRalpha and TCRbeta cDNA was amplified in two nested PCRs of around 15 and 9 cycles, and bead purification was carried out after each PCR. Before amplification, the cDNA was treated with uracil DNA-glycosylase and purified using the QIAquick PCR purification kit. The second PCR was the step at which Illumina TruSeq-compatible adapters and sample-specific barcodes were added. Library quality and concentration were checked on TapeStation and Qubit, and libraries were pooled at 5 to 6.5 ng each. The pooled libraries were sequenced with 2 x 100 bp reads and custom sequencing primers on an Illumina HiSeq2500 single-index Rapid Run. In the paper's pipeline: PCR and sequencing errors were corrected by UMI-based consensus assembly using MiGEC version 1.2.6. MiXCR version 2.1.1 handled V(D)J alignment, clonotype assembly and CDR3 extraction. To normalise gene usage, clonotype sharing and MAIT/NKT TCR abundance, the top 1000, 10 000 and 20 000 clonotypes in each sample were analysed. Diversity was computed as the inverse Simpson index with the vegan R package after downsampling to 27 000 UMIs. Paired Mann-Whitney U tests were applied to discordant twin pairs, with Benjamini-Hochberg correction for multiple testing. TCRdb reanalyzed the reads, keeping one entry per CDR3 protein sequence and omitting DNA. The V and J calls come from TCRdb's annotation, not from the publication. This sample's table contains approximately 200,000 distinct CDR3 sequences. The ten largest clonotypes hold 7.7% of the sample.

As concerns this clonotype: Its antigen target is currently unknown.

The cysteine opens and the phenylalanine closes a CDR3 of 14 amino acids. No DNA was logged. The germline V gene (reference sequence) yields MNHEY for CDR1 and SMNVEV for CDR2. A 2.5 ml peripheral blood sample was drawn into PAXgene tubes per donor and stored at -80°C. Without T cell sorting, total RNA was isolated from whole blood using the PAXgene blood miRNA kit on an automated QIAcube. Peripheral blood from monozygotic twin pairs concordant or discordant for inflammatory bowel disease was subjected to deep TCRalpha and TCRbeta repertoire profiling with unique molecular barcoding. Smoking habits were recorded for all twin pairs, and each individual was classified as a current, former or never smoker.

This clonotype originated in a human donor with ulcerative colitis or Crohn's disease, or a healthy co-twin of an affected twin (not recorded which). Sequencing was done on a sample of blood. The chain employs TRBV27 and TRBJ2-7; the TRBD1 assignment by TCRdb is unverifiable without DNA. The CDR3 is CASSSGDRVNEQYF.